This passage covers 10 T cell receptor beta chains from one sample sequenced in a study of blood T cell repertoires in COVID-19. Method: immunoSEQ multiplex PCR; TCRdb's copy keeps in-frame clones and lacks some. The sample records 95,000 to 150,000 clones, about two thirds being singletons. Sequencing was done on a sample of peripheral blood. All receptors come from a human donor with acute or convalescent COVID-19. The donor label of this sample is uncertain.

The rearrangement joins TRBV5-1 to TRBJ2-4, with a tentative D call TRBD1 (6 bases). Trimming removed 3 bases from V and 5 bases from J, with 18 bases in between. Germline V gives CDR1 SGHRS, CDR2 YFSETQ. The CDR3 extends over 16 amino acids. In nucleotides, the CDR3 is TGCGCCAGCAGCTCCTGGACAGCAAGCCAAGAAAACATTCAGTACTTC. Translating it yields CASSSWTASQENIQYF.

This clone appeared once. The V call is TRBV20-1, the J call TRBJ2-7; TRBD2 is a possible D gene (5 bases). The CDR3 runs 11 residues. Germline assignment: CDR1 DFQATT and CDR2 SNEGSKA (reference sequence). V lost 7 bases and J 4 bases, leaving 11 bases between the germline ends. The CDR3 DNA follows: TGCAGTGTCGAGGAGGAGTACGAGCAGTACGTC. This codes for CSVEEEYEQYV.

The rearrangement joins TRBV18 to TRBJ1-6, with 8 positions matching TRBD1. V dropped 1 base and J dropped 5; count of bases not matched to a gene: 10. CDR1 and CDR2 (germline): KGHSH, LQKENI. This CDR3 comprises 18 residues. The DNA for the CDR3 is TGTGCCAGCTCACCACGGACAGGGTTCGGGCTTGATAATTCACCCCTCCACTTT. It encodes CASSPRTGFGLDNSPLHF.

This rearrangement joins TRBV4-1 to TRBJ2-3, with a weak D call TRBD2 (6 bases). CDR1 and CDR2 from the germline V gene are MGHRA and YSYEKL. V was cut by 4 bases and J by 6 bases, with 14 bases left in between. The CDR3 has 14 residues. The CDR3 sequence is CASSLGLIRDTQYF. The CDR3 DNA sequence: TGCGCCAGCAGCCTAGGACTAATACGGGATACGCAGTATTTT.

This clone was seen a few times. This chain links TRBV11-3 with TRBJ2-5; D not resolved. V lost 1 base and J lost 4, with 10 bases in between. CDR3 size: 14 residues. The germline V gene has CDR1 SGHNT and CDR2 YENEEA. CDR3 amino acids: CASSLVRPGETQYF. In nucleotides, the CDR3 is TGTGCCAGCAGCTTAGTCCGGCCGGGAGAGACCCAGTACTTC.

The chain links TRBV2 to TRBJ2-2; D is possibly TRBD1 (6 bases). The ends were cut back, 4 bases at V and 7 bases at J, with 10 bases in the middle. CDR3 size: 13 residues. Per the germline V gene, CDR1 is SNHLY and CDR2 is FYNNEI. CDR3 nucleotides: TGTGCCAGCAGTGCCTGGGACAACGGGGAGCTGTTTTTT. Encoded protein: CASSAWDNGELFF.

This chain links TRBV25-1 with TRBJ2-1; D might be TRBD2 (5 bases). V was pared by 8 bases and J by 4 bases, with 15 bases between. CDR3 size: 14 residues. CDR1 and CDR2 from the germline V gene are MGHDK and SYGVNS. The chain's CDR3 is CASARTPPYNEQFF. For the CDR3, the DNA is TGTGCCAGCGCAAGGACTCCTCCTTACAATGAGCAGTTCTTC.

The V and J genes are TRBV4-2 and TRBJ1-2; no firm D call. The V end was cut by 0 bases, the J end by 4 bases, with 6 bases between. The CDR3 is 13 amino acids. CDR1 is LGHNA, CDR2 YNFKEQ, per germline. In DNA, the CDR3 is TGTGCCAGCAGCCAAGATGGCATCTATGGCTACACCTTC. Amino acid sequence: CASSQDGIYGYTF.

The chain is built from TRBV2 and TRBJ2-7, with a possible D match to TRBD2 (6 bases). Germline V gene sequence: CDR1 SNHLY, CDR2 FYNNEI. The V end lost 3 bases, the J end lost 4 bases, and 19 bases lay between the germline ends. The CDR3 covers 16 residues. The DNA for the CDR3 is TGTGCCAGCAGTGACGGGGGTACCGGTCGTGGATACGAGCAGTACTTC. Amino acids: CASSDGGTGRGYEQYF.

The CDR3 loop is CASSLQGHYGYTF. In DNA, the CDR3 is TGTGCCAGCAGCTTGCAGGGGCACTATGGCTACACCTTC. V and J are TRBV11-2 and TRBJ1-2; the D gene is possibly TRBD1 (6 bases). CDR1 is SGHAT, CDR2 FQNNGV, per germline. The CDR3 runs to 13 residues. V lost 3 bases and J 3 bases, leaving 8 bases between the germline ends.